In its sample, the clone carrying this T cell receptor (beta chain) was seen a few times. These data come from a study of T-cell memory formation after mild COVID-19. TCRdb called the 5' RACE reads again in MiXCR, with one record for every CDR3 protein. The table has about 390,000 distinct CDR3 sequences, around 21% seen once. This clonotype originated in an adult woman who had mild COVID-19 (a few samples of this study predate the infection). Cell type and time point are not known. The sample comprised PBMCs or a T cell subset sorted from them (not recorded which).

CDR3 sequence (DNA): TGTGCCAGCAGTCCCCTGACAGGGGGGAGCTCTGGGGCCAACGTCCTGACTTTC. As protein: CASSPLTGGSSGANVLTF. The chain is built from TRBV27 and TRBJ2-6, with TRBD1 matching 9 bases. With V trimmed by 5 bases and J by 0 bases, 8 bases remained unmatched. This CDR3 has 18 amino acids. CDR1 and CDR2 from the germline V gene are MNHEY and SMNVEV (reference sequence).